This T cell receptor beta chain was profiled in a study of T cell changes during pregnancy in multiple sclerosis. Produced via immunoSEQ multiplex PCR; TCRdb's table is partial and in-frame only. The sample comprises about 31,000 clones, about nine tenths of which are singletons, and roughly 6.5% rests with the top ten. CDR1 and CDR2 (germline): SEHNR, FQNEAQ (reference sequence). The CDR3 runs to 13 residues. V lost 1 base and J 11 bases, leaving 14 bases between the germline ends. The source is a female donor with multiple sclerosis, enrolled in a pregnancy study. Sequenced material: CD8+ T cells from peripheral blood mononuclear cells, taken in the second trimester of pregnancy. This chain uses TRBV7-9 with TRBJ1-1; D remains ambiguous. The CDR3 sequence: CASSLGGSAFAFF. The CDR3 nucleotides are TGTGCCAGCAGCTTAGGCGGTTCGGCTTTCGCTTTCTTT.